Below, 7 T cell receptor beta chains from the same sample are listed, as sequenced in a study of T cell repertoires in cytomegalovirus infection. A single record per CDR3 protein comes from TCRdb applying MiXCR to the reads. Of hundreds of thousands of distinct CDR3 sequences in the sample, around 11% were seen once. Source material: PBMCs. All receptors come from a human donor in good health (CMV status not recorded). Some clones in this sample may be carry-over from other donors' samples.

This clonotype was found many times. The chain is built from TRBV27 and TRBJ1-6; D gene ambiguous. Germline loops: CDR1 MNHEY, CDR2 SMNVEV (reference sequence). The CDR3 sequence is 16 residues long. Trimming left V 9 bases short and J 4 bases short, with 19 bases between. The CDR3 loop is CASRGPGRFYNSPLHF. The CDR3 nucleotides read TGTGCCAGTCGAGGTCCGGGCAGGTTTTATAATTCACCCCTCCACTTT.

This clonotype was detected ten times or more. V usage is TRBV29-1 and J usage is TRBJ2-2, with D hard to call. The length of the CDR3 is 13 residues. The V gene's germline CDR1 is SQVTM and CDR2 ANQGSEA. The ends were cut back, 5 bases at V and 6 bases at J, with 13 bases in the middle. The CDR3 is CSVSLTGAGELFF. DNA of the CDR3: TGCAGCGTTTCTCTGACGGGCGCCGGGGAGCTGTTTTTT.

There are many counts of this clonotype. The chain carries TRBV7-9 and TRBJ1-4; D remains unclear. V was cut by 1 base and J by 5 bases, with 11 bases left in between. Germline V CDR1 and CDR2: SEHNR, FQNEAQ (reference sequence). The CDR3 loop spans 15 amino acids. The CDR3 loop is CASSLGLSENEKLFF. DNA for the CDR3: TGTGCCAGCAGCTTAGGGTTAAGCGAGAATGAAAAACTGTTTTTT.

This clonotype showed up many times. The chain's CDR3 is CASSFGGEETQYF. Here the CDR3 DNA reads TGTGCCAGCAGCTTCGGGGGAGAAGAGACCCAGTACTTC. The gene calls are TRBV7-3 and TRBJ2-5; D might be TRBD2 (6 bases). The V end was cut by 3 bases, the J end by 3 bases, with 8 bases between. The CDR3 is made up of 13 amino acids. Germline lookup yields CDR1 SGHTA and CDR2 FQGTGA.

This clonotype was detected ten times or more. J is TRBJ2-7 and V is TRBV5-4; D perhaps matches TRBD1 (5 bases). CDR1 and CDR2 from the germline V gene are SGHNT and YYREEE (reference sequence). CDR3 length equals 13 residues. Trimming shortened V by 2 bases and J by 3 bases, and 9 bases separated the two germline ends. This chain's CDR3 is CASSFDSLYEQYF. In DNA form, the CDR3 reads TGTGCCAGCAGCTTCGACAGTCTCTACGAGCAGTACTTC.

This clonotype was seen ten or more times. This rearrangement joins TRBV5-6 to TRBJ2-7; 7 bases line up with TRBD1. The CDR3 is made up of 14 amino acids. V trimming: 4 bases; J trimming: 2 bases; junction bases outside the gene matches: 6. Germline values: CDR1 SGHDT, CDR2 YYEEEE. CDR3 loop: CASSLGTATYEQYF. CDR3 DNA sequence: TGTGCCAGCAGCCTAGGGACAGCAACCTACGAGCAGTACTTC. Looking up the rest from reference TRBV5-6 and TRBJ2-7 gives the full variable domain: DAGVTQSPTHLIKTRGQQVTLRCSPKSGHDTVSWYQQALGQGPQFIFQYYEEEERQRGNFPDRFSGHQFPNYSSELNVNALLLGDSALYLCASSLGTATYEQYFGPGTRLTVT.

In its sample, this clonotype was seen many times. This chain connects TRBV7-9 to TRBJ2-1, with 10 bases that match TRBD2. The germline gives CDR1 SEHNR, CDR2 FQNEAQ (reference sequence). V lost 4 bases to trimming and J lost 7 bases; unmatched junction nucleotides: 10. The length of the CDR3 is 16 residues. CDR3 in amino acids: CASSSLAGVLGNEQFF. CDR3 nucleotide sequence: TGTGCCAGCAGCTCCCTAGCGGGAGTATTGGGGAATGAGCAGTTCTTC.